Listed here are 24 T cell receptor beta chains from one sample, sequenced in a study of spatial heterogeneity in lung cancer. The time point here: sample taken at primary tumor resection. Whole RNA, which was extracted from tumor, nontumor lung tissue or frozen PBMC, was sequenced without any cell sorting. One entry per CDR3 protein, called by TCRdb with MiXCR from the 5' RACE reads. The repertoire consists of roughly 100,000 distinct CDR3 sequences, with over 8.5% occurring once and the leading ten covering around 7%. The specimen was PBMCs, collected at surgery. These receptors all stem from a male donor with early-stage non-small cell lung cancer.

CDR3 amino acids: CSARPHRESNEKLFF. The DNA of the CDR3 is TGCAGTGCTAGACCCCACAGGGAGTCTAATGAAAAACTGTTTTTT. This chain uses TRBV20-1 with TRBJ1-4, with a weak D call TRBD1 (6 bases). Germline CDR1 and CDR2: DFQATT and SNEGSKA (reference sequence). Trimming left V 2 bases short and J 3 bases short, with 13 bases between. The CDR3 totals 15 residues.

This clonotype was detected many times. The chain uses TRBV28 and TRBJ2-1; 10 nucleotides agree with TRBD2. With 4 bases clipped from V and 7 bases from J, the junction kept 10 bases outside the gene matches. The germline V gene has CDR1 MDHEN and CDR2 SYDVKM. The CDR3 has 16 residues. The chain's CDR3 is CASSSGGLATKNEQFF. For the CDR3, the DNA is TGTGCCAGCAGTTCAGGGGGACTAGCGACGAAGAATGAGCAGTTCTTC.

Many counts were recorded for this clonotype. CDR3 protein: CASIRRGAGNTEAFF. The DNA of the CDR3 is TGTGCCAGCATAAGGAGGGGCGCGGGGAACACTGAAGCTTTCTTT. The genes are TRBV3-1 and TRBJ1-1; TRBD1 might be the D (5 bases). The germline V gene has CDR1 LGHDT and CDR2 YNNKEL (reference sequence). V lost 7 bases and J 1 base, leaving 16 bases between the germline ends. This CDR3 spans 15 amino acids.

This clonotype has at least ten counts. The chain's CDR3 is CRAIGVDGYTF. CDR3 bases: TGCAGGGCGATTGGCGTGGATGGCTACACCTTC. This chain joins TRBV20-1 and TRBJ1-2; unclear D gene. The CDR3 extends over 11 amino acids. Germline CDR1 and CDR2: DFQATT and SNEGSKA (reference sequence).

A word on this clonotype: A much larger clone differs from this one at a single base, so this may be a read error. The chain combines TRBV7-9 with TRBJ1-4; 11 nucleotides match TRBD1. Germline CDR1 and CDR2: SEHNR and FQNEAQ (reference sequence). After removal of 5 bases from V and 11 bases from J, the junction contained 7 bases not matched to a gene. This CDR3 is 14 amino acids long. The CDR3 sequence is CASSPGTGGDKLFF. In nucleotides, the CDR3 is TGTGCCAGCAGCCCCGGGACAGGGGGAGATAAACTGTTTTTT.

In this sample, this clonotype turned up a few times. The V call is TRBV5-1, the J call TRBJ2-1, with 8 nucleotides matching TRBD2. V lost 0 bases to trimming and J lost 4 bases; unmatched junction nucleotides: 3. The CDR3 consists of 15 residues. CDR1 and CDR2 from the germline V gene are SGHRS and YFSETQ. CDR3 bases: TGCGCCAGCAGCTTGGGGGCTAGCGGGTACAATGAGCAGTTCTTC. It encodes CASSLGASGYNEQFF.

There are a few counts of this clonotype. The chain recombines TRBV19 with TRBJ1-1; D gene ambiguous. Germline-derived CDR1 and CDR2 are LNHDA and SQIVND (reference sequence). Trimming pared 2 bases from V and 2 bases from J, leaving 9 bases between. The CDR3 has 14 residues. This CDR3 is CASSINRLNTEAFF. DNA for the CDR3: TGTGCCAGTAGTATAAACAGACTCAACACTGAAGCTTTCTTT.

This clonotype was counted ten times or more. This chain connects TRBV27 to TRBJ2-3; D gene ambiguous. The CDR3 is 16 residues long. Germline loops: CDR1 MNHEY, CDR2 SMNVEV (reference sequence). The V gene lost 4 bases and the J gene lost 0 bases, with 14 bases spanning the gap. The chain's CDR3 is CASSWGGRISTDTQYF. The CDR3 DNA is TGTGCCAGCAGTTGGGGTGGGCGGATTAGCACAGATACGCAGTATTTT.

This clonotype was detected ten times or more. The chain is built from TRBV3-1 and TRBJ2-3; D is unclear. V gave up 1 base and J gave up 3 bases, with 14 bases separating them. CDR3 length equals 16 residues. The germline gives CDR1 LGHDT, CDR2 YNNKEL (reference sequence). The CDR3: CASSQGTPGLTDTQYF. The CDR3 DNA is TGTGCCAGCAGCCAAGGTACCCCCGGGTTAACAGATACGCAGTATTTT.

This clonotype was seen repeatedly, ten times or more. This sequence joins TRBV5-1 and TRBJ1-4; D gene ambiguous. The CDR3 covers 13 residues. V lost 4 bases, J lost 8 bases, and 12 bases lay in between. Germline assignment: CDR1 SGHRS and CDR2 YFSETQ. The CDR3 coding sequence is TGCGCCAGCAGCCCCGGCCCCTCGGAAAAACTGTTTTTT. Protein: CASSPGPSEKLFF.

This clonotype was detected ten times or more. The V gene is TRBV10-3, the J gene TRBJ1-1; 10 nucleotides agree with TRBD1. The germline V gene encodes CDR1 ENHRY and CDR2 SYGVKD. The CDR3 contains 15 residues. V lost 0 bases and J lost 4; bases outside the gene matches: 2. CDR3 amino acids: CAISESRTGGTEAFF. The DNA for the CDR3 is TGTGCCATCAGTGAGTCTCGGACAGGGGGCACTGAAGCTTTCTTT.

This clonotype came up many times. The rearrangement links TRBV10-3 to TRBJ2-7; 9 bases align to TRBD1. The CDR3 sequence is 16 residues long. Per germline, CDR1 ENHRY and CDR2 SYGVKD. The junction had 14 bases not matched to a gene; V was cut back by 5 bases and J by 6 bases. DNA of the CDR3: TGTGCCATCAGTCGATTAACCGGGACAGGGATCGGCGAGCAGTACTTC. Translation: CAISRLTGTGIGEQYF.

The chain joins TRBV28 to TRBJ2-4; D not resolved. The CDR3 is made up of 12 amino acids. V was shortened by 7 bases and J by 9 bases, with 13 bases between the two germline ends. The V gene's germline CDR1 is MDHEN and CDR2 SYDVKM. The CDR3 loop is CASNTRMSIQYF. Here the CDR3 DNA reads TGTGCCAGCAACACCAGGATGAGCATTCAGTACTTC.

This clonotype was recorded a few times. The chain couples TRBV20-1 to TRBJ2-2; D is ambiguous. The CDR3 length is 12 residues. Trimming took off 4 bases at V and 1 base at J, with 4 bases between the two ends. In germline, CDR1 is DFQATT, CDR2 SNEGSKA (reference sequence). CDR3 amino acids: CSANRNTGELFF. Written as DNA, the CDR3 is TGCAGTGCTAACAGGAACACCGGGGAGCTGTTTTTT.

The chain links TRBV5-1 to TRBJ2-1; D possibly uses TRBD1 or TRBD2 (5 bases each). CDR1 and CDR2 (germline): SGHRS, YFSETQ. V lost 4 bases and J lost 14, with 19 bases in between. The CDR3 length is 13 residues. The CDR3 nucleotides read TGCGCCAGCAGCCCCATCGGGGCCCTCGAGGAGTTCTTC. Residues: CASSPIGALEEFF.

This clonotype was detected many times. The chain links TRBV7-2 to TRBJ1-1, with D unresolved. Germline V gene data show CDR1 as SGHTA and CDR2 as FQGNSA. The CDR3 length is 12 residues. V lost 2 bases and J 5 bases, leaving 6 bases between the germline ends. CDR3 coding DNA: TGTGCCAGCAGCTTACTTCCGACTGAAGCTTTCTTT. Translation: CASSLLPTEAFF.

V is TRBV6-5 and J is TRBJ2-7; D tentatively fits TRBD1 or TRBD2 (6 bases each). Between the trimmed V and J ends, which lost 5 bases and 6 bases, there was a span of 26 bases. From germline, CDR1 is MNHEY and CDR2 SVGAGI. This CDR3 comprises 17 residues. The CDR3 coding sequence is TGTGCCAGCAGTACGGGGGCTAGTTGGGGTTATATCGCCGAGCAGTACTTC. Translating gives CASSTGASWGYIAEQYF.

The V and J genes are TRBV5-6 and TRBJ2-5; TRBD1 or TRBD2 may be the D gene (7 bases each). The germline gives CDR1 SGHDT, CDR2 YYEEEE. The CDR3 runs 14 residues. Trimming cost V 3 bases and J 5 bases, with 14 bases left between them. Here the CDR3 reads CASSSDREGETQYF. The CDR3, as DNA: TGTGCCAGCAGCTCAGACAGGGAGGGGGAGACCCAGTACTTC.

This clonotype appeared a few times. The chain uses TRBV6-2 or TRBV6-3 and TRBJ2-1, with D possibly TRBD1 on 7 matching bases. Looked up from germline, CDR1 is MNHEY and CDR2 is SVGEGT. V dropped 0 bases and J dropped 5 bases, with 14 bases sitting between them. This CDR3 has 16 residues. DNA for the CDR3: TGTGCCAGCAGTTACTCCCCCGGCAGGGGGGACAATGAGCAGTTCTTC. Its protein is CASSYSPGRGDNEQFF.

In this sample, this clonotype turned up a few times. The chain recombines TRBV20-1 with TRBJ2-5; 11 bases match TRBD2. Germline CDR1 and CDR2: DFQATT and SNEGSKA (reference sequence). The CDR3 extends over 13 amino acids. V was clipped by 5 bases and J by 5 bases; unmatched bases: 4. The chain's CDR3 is CSARTSGLETQYF. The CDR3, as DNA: TGCAGTGCTCGGACTAGCGGGCTGGAGACCCAGTACTTC.

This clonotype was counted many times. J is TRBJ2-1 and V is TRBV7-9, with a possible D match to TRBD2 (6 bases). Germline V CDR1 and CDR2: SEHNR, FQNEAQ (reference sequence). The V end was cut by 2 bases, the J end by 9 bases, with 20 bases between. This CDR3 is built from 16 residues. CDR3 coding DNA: TGTGCCAGCAGCTTATTAACAGGAGGGCTTTTGGGTGAGCAGTTCTTC. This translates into CASSLLTGGLLGEQFF.

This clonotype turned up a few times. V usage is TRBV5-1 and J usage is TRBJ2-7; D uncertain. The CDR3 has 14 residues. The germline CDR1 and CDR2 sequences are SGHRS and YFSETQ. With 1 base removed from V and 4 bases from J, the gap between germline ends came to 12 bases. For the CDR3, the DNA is TGCGCCAGCAGCTTGCAAGGATACGGTTACGAGCAGTACTTC. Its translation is CASSLQGYGYEQYF.

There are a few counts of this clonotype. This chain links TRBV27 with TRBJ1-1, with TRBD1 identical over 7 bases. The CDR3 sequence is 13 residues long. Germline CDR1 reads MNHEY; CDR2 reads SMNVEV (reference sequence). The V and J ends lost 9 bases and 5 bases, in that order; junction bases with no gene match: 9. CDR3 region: CASQGEGRTEAFF. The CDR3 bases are TGTGCCAGTCAGGGGGAGGGGAGGACTGAAGCTTTCTTT.

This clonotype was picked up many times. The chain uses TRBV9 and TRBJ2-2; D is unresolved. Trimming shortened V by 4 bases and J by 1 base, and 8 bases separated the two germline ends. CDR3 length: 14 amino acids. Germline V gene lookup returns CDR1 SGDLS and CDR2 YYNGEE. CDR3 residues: CASSPRENTGELFF. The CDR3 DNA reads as TGTGCCAGCAGCCCCCGCGAGAACACCGGGGAGCTGTTTTTT.